This T cell receptor beta chain was retrieved from a study of spatial heterogeneity in lung cancer. Study-level information: Alpha-chain sequences were consistently detected in smaller numbers than beta-chain sequences. The study, taken as a whole, reports: Follow-up blood showed ubiquitous expanded tumor TCRs less than blood at resection did.

There are many counts of this clonotype. Its specificity is unknown. Stated time point: sample taken at primary tumor resection. Frozen PBMC, nontumor lung or tumor provided whole RNA, which was sequenced unsorted. The donors, around 71 patients with untreated early-stage non-small cell lung cancer, provided the samples. The CDR3 has 14 amino acids. Trimming cost V 10 bases and J 2 bases, with 16 bases left between them. Germline loops: CDR1 MNHEY, CDR2 SVGEGT. TCR cDNA molecules each carried a unique molecular identifier. MiXCR was run by TCRdb on the 5' RACE reads, yielding one entry per CDR3 protein. The repertoire holds approximately 40,000 distinct CDR3 sequences, with roughly 8% as singletons.

Specimen: PBMCs, collected at surgery. The chain couples TRBV6-2 or TRBV6-3 to TRBJ2-3, with D possibly TRBD2 on 5 matching bases. This TCR was recovered from a male donor with early-stage non-small cell lung cancer. CDR3 sequence reads: CAIMSSGTTDTQYF. For the CDR3, the DNA is TGTGCCATCATGTCGAGCGGAACCACAGATACGCAGTATTTT.